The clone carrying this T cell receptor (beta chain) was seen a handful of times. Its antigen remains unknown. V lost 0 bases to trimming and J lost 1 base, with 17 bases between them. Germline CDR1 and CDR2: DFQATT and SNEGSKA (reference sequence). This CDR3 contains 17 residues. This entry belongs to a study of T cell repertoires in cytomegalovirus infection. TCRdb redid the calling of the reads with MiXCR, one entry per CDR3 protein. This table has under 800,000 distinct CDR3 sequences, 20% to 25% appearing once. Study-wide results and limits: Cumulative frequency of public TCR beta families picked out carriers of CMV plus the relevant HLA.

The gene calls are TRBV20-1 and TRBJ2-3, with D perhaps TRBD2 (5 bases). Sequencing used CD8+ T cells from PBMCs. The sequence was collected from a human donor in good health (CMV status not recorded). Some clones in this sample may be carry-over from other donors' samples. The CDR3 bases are TGCAGTGCTAGAGATGCCGTGGGAGAGGTGCGCACAGATACGCAGTATTTT. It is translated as CSARDAVGEVRTDTQYF.